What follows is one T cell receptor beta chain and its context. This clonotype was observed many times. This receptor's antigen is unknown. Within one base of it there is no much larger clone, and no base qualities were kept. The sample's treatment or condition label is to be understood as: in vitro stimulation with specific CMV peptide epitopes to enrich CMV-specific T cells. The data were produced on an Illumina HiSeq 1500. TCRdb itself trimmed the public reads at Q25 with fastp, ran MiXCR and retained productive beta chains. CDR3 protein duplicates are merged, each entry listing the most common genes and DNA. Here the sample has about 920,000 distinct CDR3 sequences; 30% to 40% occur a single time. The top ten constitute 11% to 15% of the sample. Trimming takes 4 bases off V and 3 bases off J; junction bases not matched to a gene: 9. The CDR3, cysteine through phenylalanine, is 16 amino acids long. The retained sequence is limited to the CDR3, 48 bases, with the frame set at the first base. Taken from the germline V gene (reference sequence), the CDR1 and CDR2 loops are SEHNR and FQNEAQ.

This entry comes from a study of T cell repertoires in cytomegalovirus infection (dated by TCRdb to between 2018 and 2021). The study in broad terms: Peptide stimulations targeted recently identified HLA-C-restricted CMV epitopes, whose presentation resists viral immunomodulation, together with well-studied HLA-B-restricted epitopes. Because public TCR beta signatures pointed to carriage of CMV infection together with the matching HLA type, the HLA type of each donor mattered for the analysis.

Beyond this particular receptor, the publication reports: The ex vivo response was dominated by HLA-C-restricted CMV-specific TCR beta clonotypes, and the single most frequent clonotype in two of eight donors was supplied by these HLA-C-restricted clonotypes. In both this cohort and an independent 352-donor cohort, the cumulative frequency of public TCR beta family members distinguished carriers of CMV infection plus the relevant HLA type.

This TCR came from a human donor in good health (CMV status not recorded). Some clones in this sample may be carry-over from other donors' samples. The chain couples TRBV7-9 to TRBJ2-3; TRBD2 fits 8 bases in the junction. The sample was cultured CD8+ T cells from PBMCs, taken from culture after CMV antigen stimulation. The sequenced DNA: TGTGCCAGCAGCTCAGCCTGGTCGGGGGGGACAGATACGCAGTATTTT. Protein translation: CASSSAWSGGTDTQYF. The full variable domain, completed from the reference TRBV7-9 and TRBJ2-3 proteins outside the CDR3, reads DTGVSQNPRHKITKRGQNVTFRCDPISEHNRLYWYRQTLGQGPEFLTYFQNEAQLEKSRLLSDRFSAERPKGSFSTLEIQRTEQGDSAMYLCASSSAWSGGTDTQYFGPGTRLTVL.